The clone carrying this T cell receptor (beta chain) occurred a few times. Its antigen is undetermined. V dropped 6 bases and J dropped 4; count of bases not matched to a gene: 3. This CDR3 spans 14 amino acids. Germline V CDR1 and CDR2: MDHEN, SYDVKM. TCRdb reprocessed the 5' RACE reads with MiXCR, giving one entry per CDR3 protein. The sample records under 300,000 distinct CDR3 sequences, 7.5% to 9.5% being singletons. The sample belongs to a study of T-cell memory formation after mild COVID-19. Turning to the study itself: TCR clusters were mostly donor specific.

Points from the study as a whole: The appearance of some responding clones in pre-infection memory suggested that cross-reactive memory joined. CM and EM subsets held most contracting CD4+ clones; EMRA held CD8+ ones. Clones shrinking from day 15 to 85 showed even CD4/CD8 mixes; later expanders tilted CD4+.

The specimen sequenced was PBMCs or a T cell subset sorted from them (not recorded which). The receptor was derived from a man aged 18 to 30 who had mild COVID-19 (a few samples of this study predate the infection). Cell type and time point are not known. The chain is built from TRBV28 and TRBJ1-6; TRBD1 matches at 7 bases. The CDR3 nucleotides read TGTGCCAGCAGCACACAGGGGTATAATTCACCCCTCCACTTT. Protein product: CASSTQGYNSPLHF. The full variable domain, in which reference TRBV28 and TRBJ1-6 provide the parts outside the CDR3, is DVKVTQSSRYLVKRTGEKVFLECVQDMDHENMFWYRQDPGLGLRLIYFSYDVKMKEKGDIPEGYSVSREKKERFSLILESASTNQTSMYLCASSTQGYNSPLHFGNGTRLTVT.